The clone carrying this T cell receptor (beta chain) was observed a few times. Its target is not known. Germline V gives CDR1 SGHNT, CDR2 YYREEE (reference sequence). This CDR3 has 16 amino acids. The germline V and J ends were trimmed by 4 bases and 2 bases, with 17 bases remaining between them. TCRdb used MiXCR to reprocess the reads, holding one entry per CDR3 protein. The sample yields around 350,000 distinct CDR3 sequences, around 18% seen once. The sample is drawn from a study of T cell repertoires in cytomegalovirus infection. Across the study: Public TCR beta signatures indicated both CMV infection and matching HLA type. Study results and caveats: The ex vivo response showed dominance by HLA-C-restricted CMV-specific TCR beta clonotypes. Identification of carriers of CMV plus the relevant HLA was performed using cumulative public TCR beta family frequency.

V and J are TRBV5-4 and TRBJ2-3; perhaps TRBD2 as D (5 bases). Sequences were obtained from PBMCs. The source of this sequence is a human donor in good health (CMV status not recorded). Some clones in this sample may be carry-over from other donors' samples. The CDR3 region has the DNA TGTGCCAGCAGCCAAGGACTGTCGATCCACACAGATACGCAGTATTTT. Translating it yields CASSQGLSIHTDTQYF.